The clone carrying this TCR beta chain appeared a few times. Antigen: not known. Here immunoSEQ multiplex PCR was the method, and the copy in TCRdb shows in-frame clones only, minus some. The data hold around 44,000 clones, with around 94% observed a single time. This specimen comes from a study of human thymus T cells. Study-wide findings and caveats: Apparent bias marked the V and J gene usage of thymic and blood repertoires.

In germline, CDR1 is MGHDK, CDR2 SYGVNS. V shed 3 bases and J 3 bases; nucleotides not matched to a gene: 5. The CDR3 sequence is 17 residues long. The sequenced sample was blood. The clonotype was recovered from a boy in the first two years of life with a congenital heart defect but otherwise immunologically healthy. The chain is built from TRBV25-1 and TRBJ2-2; 12 bases are a match to TRBD2. The CDR3 DNA is TGTGCCAGCAGTGACCTGACTAGCGGGGGTTACACCGGGGAGCTGTTTTTT. Protein product: CASSDLTSGGYTGELFF.